This T cell receptor (beta chain) was found in a study of cytomegalovirus exposure and HLA in healthy donors. Remarks on this clone: What it binds is not known. A read error may account for a junction end that differs from germline.

The CDR3 is made up of 16 amino acids. CDR1 and CDR2 (germline): SEHNR, FQNEAQ (reference sequence). Whole-study results and caveats: Within an earlier analysis, most TCR beta V segments proved productive either about 90% or about 30% of the time.

PCR involved 60 Vbeta and 13 Jbeta primers. This table comes from immunoSEQ multiplex PCR, and its TCRdb copy is limited to in-frame clones, with some not included. The sample yields 100,000 to 150,000 clones, about 79% seen once. The specimen was PBMCs. The sequence came from a woman aged 45 to 65 in good health and CMV-seronegative. The chain joins TRBV7-9 to TRBJ2-1; TRBD2 is a possible D gene (6 bases). The CDR3 bases are TGTTCCAGCAGCTTAGGCTCCGGGAGTGGTTACAATGAGCAGTTCTTC. Protein product: CSSSLGSGSGYNEQFF.